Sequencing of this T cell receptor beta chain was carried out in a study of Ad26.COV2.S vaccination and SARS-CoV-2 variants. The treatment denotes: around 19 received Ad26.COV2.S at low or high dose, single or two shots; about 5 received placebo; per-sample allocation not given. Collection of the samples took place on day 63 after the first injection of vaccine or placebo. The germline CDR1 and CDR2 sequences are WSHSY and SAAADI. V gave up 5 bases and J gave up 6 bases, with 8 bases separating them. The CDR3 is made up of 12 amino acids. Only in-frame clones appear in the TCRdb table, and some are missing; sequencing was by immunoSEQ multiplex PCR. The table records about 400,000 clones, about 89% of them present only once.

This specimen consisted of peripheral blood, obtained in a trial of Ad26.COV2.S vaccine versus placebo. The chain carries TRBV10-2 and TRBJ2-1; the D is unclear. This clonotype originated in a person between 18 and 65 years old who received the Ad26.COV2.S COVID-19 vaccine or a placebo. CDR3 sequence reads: CASSTSGNEQFF. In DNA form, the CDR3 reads TGCGCCAGCAGTACAAGTGGCAATGAGCAGTTCTTC.